Sequencing of this T cell receptor (beta chain) was carried out in a study of blood T cells in healthy people across ages. Researchers isolated at least 7 million PBMCs per sample. Total RNA, at least 5.5 micrograms per sample, came from PBMCs. Next came a second PCR, run for about 7 to 12 cycles, which used a sample-barcoded 5' primer along with a J-beta primer mix. Each CDR3 protein gets one entry after TCRdb re-called the 5' RACE reads with MiXCR. The table lists around 850,000 distinct CDR3 sequences, around 34% of them singletons. The receptor was derived from a man between 18 and 35 years old in good health. Sequences were obtained from blood.

The CDR3 DNA sequence: TGTGCCAGCAGCTTAGTCCAGGGGCACGAGCAGTACTTC. This sequence encodes CASSLVQGHEQYF. The chain couples TRBV7-3 to TRBJ2-7; TRBD1 might be the D (6 bases). From germline, CDR1 is SGHTA and CDR2 FQGTGA. The CDR3 consists of 13 residues. V lost 2 bases to trimming and J lost 5 bases, with 10 bases between them.